The 21 T cell receptor beta chains in this list originate from one sample, sequenced in a study of blood T cell repertoires in COVID-19. Method: immunoSEQ multiplex PCR; TCRdb's copy keeps in-frame clones and lacks some. The sample holds 230,000 or so clones; roughly 84% are singletons and the top ten take approximately 2.4%. The specimen sequenced was peripheral blood. The receptor source for this set is a man aged 35 to 55 who had recovered from COVID-19.

CDR3: CASSLISPGGYTF. The CDR3 DNA reads TGTGCCAGCAGCTTAATCTCACCGGGTGGCTACACCTTC. J is TRBJ1-2 and V is TRBV7-9, with no clear D. Germline lookup yields CDR1 SEHNR and CDR2 FQNEAQ (reference sequence). There are 13 residues in the CDR3. V was trimmed by 2 bases and J by 7 bases, leaving 11 bases between them.

The chain joins TRBV5-1 to TRBJ2-3; D is unclear. CDR1 SGHRS and CDR2 YFSETQ come from the germline V gene. The CDR3 covers 15 residues. V was pared by 0 bases and J by 3 bases, with 11 bases between. Written as DNA, the CDR3 is TGCGCCAGCAGCTTGGCCCACAGAACTACAGATACGCAGTATTTT. It specifies CASSLAHRTTDTQYF.

The chain joins TRBV9 to TRBJ2-4; D might be TRBD1 (6 bases). In germline, CDR1 is SGDLS, CDR2 YYNGEE. The ends were cut back, 4 bases at V and 1 base at J, with 18 bases in the middle. The CDR3 totals 17 residues. The CDR3 here is CASSLQGSPYAKNIQYF. The CDR3 DNA follows: TGTGCCAGCAGCCTGCAGGGGAGCCCTTACGCCAAAAACATTCAGTACTTC.

This clone was seen only once. V gene TRBV6-4 combines with J gene TRBJ2-5, with 8 bases that match TRBD2. The length of the CDR3 is 15 residues. Unmatched junction bases numbered 9, after V lost 5 bases and J lost 4 bases. From germline, CDR1 is MRHNA and CDR2 SNTAGT. The CDR3 DNA reads as TGTGCCAGCAGTCTCTTGGGACTAGAAGGAGAGACCCAGTACTTC. Protein sequence: CASSLLGLEGETQYF.

The chain has TRBV5-6 and TRBJ1-5; maybe TRBD1 (5 bases). Germline V CDR1 and CDR2: SGHDT, YYEEEE. The CDR3 has 13 amino acids. V was cut by 4 bases and J by 5 bases, with 10 bases left in between. The CDR3 nucleotides are TGTGCCAGCAGCCGACAGCGAGATCAGCCCCAGCATTTT. Translated, it gives CASSRQRDQPQHF.

This chain connects TRBV27 to TRBJ1-1, with 7 positions matching TRBD1. Germline CDR1 is MNHEY and CDR2 is SMNVEV (reference sequence). The ends lost 2 bases at V and 5 bases at J; junction bases unmatched: 5. This CDR3 is 14 amino acids long. CDR3 in amino acids: CASSLRQGDTEAFF. In DNA, the CDR3 is TGTGCCAGCAGTTTACGGCAGGGGGATACTGAAGCTTTCTTT.

The chain links TRBV19 to TRBJ2-2, with D perhaps matching TRBD1 (6 bases). V lost 4 bases and J 6 bases, leaving 12 bases between the germline ends. Germline-derived CDR1 and CDR2 are LNHDA and SQIVND (reference sequence). The length of the CDR3 is 14 residues. Written as DNA, the CDR3 is TGTGCCAGTAGTAGCGCAGGGGCCGCCGGGGAGCTGTTTTTT. Its translation is CASSSAGAAGELFF.

The chain links TRBV6-2 or TRBV6-3 to TRBJ2-5; TRBD1 aligns across 7 bases. Trimming took 6 bases from V and 0 from J; bases not matched to a gene: 4. CDR1 is MNHEY and CDR2 is SVGEGT in the germline V gene. This CDR3 has 14 residues. CDR3 sequence (DNA): TGTGCCAGCAGCTCGACAGGGAACCAAGAGACCCAGTACTTC. Translating gives CASSSTGNQETQYF.

This clone was picked up one time. V and J are TRBV19 and TRBJ2-3; possible D gene TRBD1, 6 bases. The CDR3 sequence is 16 residues long. The germline V gene has CDR1 LNHDA and CDR2 SQIVND (reference sequence). V was trimmed by 1 base and J by 4 bases, leaving 15 bases between them. Here the CDR3 reads CASSIGGGGLPDTQYF. As DNA, the CDR3 is TGTGCCAGTAGTATAGGTGGTGGGGGCCTGCCAGATACGCAGTATTTT.

The chain uses TRBV6-2 or TRBV6-3 and TRBJ2-7, with 7 bases aligning to TRBD2. With V trimmed by 4 bases and J by 3 bases, 9 bases remained unmatched. Germline assignment: CDR1 MNHEY and CDR2 SVGEGT. CDR3 size: 15 residues. CDR3 sequence reads: CASSSPAGVVYEQYF. Here the CDR3 DNA reads TGTGCCAGCAGTTCCCCGGCGGGGGTGGTCTACGAGCAGTACTTC.

V usage is TRBV5-1 and J usage is TRBJ2-3; 10 nucleotides match TRBD2. This CDR3 spans 17 amino acids. J was trimmed by 2 bases and V by 3 bases; bases with no gene match: 9. Germline CDR1 SGHRS, CDR2 YFSETQ. The CDR3 DNA reads as TGCGCCAGCAGCTGGCCCTTAGCGGGAGGATCCACAGATACGCAGTATTTT. Protein: CASSWPLAGGSTDTQYF.

This rearrangement joins TRBV5-1 to TRBJ1-3; 10 bases line up with TRBD1. V shed 0 bases and J 3 bases; nucleotides not matched to a gene: 9. Germline assignment: CDR1 SGHRS and CDR2 YFSETQ. The CDR3 sequence is 18 residues long. The DNA for the CDR3 is TGCGCCAGCAGCTTGGCCACGGGACAGGGGAGAGGTGGAAACACCATATATTTT. Translation: CASSLATGQGRGGNTIYF.

In DNA, the CDR3 is TGTGCCAGCAGCGGACAGGGGGTGGGCTACAATGAGCAGTTCTTC. This encodes CASSGQGVGYNEQFF. The J gene is TRBJ2-1, the V gene TRBV6-4; 10 bases match TRBD1. The CDR3 length is 15 residues. V was pared by 6 bases and J by 3 bases, with 5 bases of the junction left unmatched. Per the germline V gene, CDR1 is MRHNA and CDR2 is SNTAGT.

The rearrangement links TRBV6-5 to TRBJ1-5; tentative D call: TRBD1 (5 bases). This CDR3 region has 13 residues. V was trimmed by 6 bases and J by 6 bases, leaving 12 bases between them. CDR1 is MNHEY, CDR2 SVGAGI, per germline. The CDR3 nucleotides are TGTGCCAGCAGCCTCCGCGGGGGTCAGCCCCAGCATTTT. It specifies CASSLRGGQPQHF.

The V and J genes are TRBV7-2 and TRBJ2-1, with 12 bases matching TRBD2. CDR3 length: 16 amino acids. Trimming took 4 bases from V and 4 from J; bases not matched to a gene: 5. CDR1 and CDR2 from the germline V gene are SGHTA and FQGNSA. As DNA, the CDR3 is TGTGCCAGCAGCTCTAGGACTAGCGGGGTTTACAATGAGCAGTTCTTC. It specifies CASSSRTSGVYNEQFF.

The chain combines TRBV2 with TRBJ1-1, with D perhaps matching TRBD1 (6 bases). V was clipped by 7 bases and J by 3 bases, with 12 bases between them. This CDR3 spans 13 amino acids. The V gene's germline CDR1 is SNHLY and CDR2 FYNNEI. The CDR3 DNA reads TGTGCCAGCACCAGACAGGTCGACACTGAAGCTTTCTTT. Translated: CASTRQVDTEAFF.

The chain combines TRBV27 with TRBJ1-1; D may be TRBD1 (5 bases). CDR1 is MNHEY, CDR2 SMNVEV, per germline (reference sequence). The CDR3 has 14 residues. Trimming left V 5 bases short and J 7 bases short, with 17 bases between. CDR3 bases: TGTGCCAGCAGTACCTCAGCCGGGGGGGGTGAAGCTTTCTTT. As protein: CASSTSAGGGEAFF.

The chain couples TRBV5-1 to TRBJ2-3; D gene ambiguous. Trimming removed 0 bases from V and 6 bases from J, with 11 bases in between. The CDR3 loop spans 14 amino acids. CDR1 and CDR2 from the germline V gene are SGHRS and YFSETQ. For the CDR3, the DNA is TGCGCCAGCAGCTTGGAACGGGTGTTCGATACGCAGTATTTT. It specifies CASSLERVFDTQYF.

The rearrangement joins TRBV15 to TRBJ2-3, with D tentatively TRBD1 (6 bases). The length of the CDR3 is 14 residues. V was pared by 0 bases and J by 7 bases, with 11 bases between. In germline, CDR1 is LNHNV, CDR2 YYDKDF (reference sequence). The CDR3 bases are TGTGCCACCAGCAGAGAACAGGGCGTGAATACGCAGTATTTT. This codes for CATSREQGVNTQYF. Looking up the rest from reference TRBV15 and TRBJ2-3 gives the full variable domain: DAMVIQNPRYQVTQFGKPVTLSCSQTLNHNVMYWYQQKSSQAPKLLFHYYDKDFNNEADTPDNFQSRRPNTSFCFLDIRSPGLGDTAMYLCATSREQGVNTQYFGPGTRLTVL.

This rearrangement joins TRBV7-2 to TRBJ2-7; the D gene is possibly TRBD1 (6 bases). With 5 bases removed from V and 3 bases from J, the gap between germline ends came to 11 bases. There are 13 residues in the CDR3. Germline CDR1 reads SGHTA; CDR2 reads FQGNSA. As DNA, the CDR3 is TGTGCCAGCAGCGTAACAGGGATCTACGAGCAGTACTTC. This encodes CASSVTGIYEQYF. The whole variable domain, filled in from reference TRBV7-2 and TRBJ2-7, reads GAGVSQSPSNKVTEKGKDVELRCDPISGHTALYWYRQSLGQGLEFLIYFQGNSAPDKSGLPSDRFSAERTGGSVSTLTIQRTQQEDSAVYLCASSVTGIYEQYFGPGTRLTVT.

This clone was seen a single time. The J gene is TRBJ1-2, the V gene TRBV9; unclear D gene. The length of the CDR3 is 13 residues. Trimming shortened V by 0 bases and J by 7 bases, and 10 bases separated the two germline ends. Per germline, CDR1 SGDLS and CDR2 YYNGEE. CDR3 protein: CASSVVGRGGYTF. CDR3 DNA: TGTGCCAGCAGCGTAGTTGGGCGGGGTGGCTACACCTTC.